The T cell receptor (beta chain) described here comes from a study of blood T cell repertoires in COVID-19 (dated by TCRdb to the early 2020s). Some background on the complete study: The collaborator samples originated in the United States, Italy and Spain and spanned the acute and convalescent phases of COVID-19. The prospective study material was composed of cDNA or gDNA derived from T cells, B-cell-depleted T cells, or PBMCs. Subjects who had been exposed to COVID-19, were actively infected with it, or had recovered from it provided the deeply sampled blood TCRbeta repertoires that made up the dataset. The repertoires were released in a freely available public database intended as a resource for research on the immune response to SARS-CoV-2. Samples were obtained from the ongoing ImmuneRACE study (first 160 participants) and from approximately 1,200 subjects provided by 6 global collaborators. The sample metadata nearly always contained a de-identified subject ID, COVID-19 status, age in years and sex. HLA class I and class II types, where available, came from metadata supplied by the sample provider rather than from assay-based typing.

General study outcomes and caveats: Clinical and demographic metadata were provided uncurated, with the amount varying by source and participant.

Each collaborating institution followed its own protocols to collect whole blood in K2EDTA tubes. For TCRbeta analysis, collaborators shipped samples as frozen whole blood, isolated PBMCs, or DNA extracted from either of those sample types. On this clone: Its binding antigen is unknown. No much larger clone exists at a distance of one base, and base qualities are not known.

Here V drops 3 bases and J drops 1 base, and the junction holds 1 base not matched to any gene. There are 15 amino acids in the CDR3, from cysteine to phenylalanine inclusive. The sequence is cut down to CDR3 DNA, 45 bases in frame from base 1. Sequences SGDLS (CDR1) and YYNGEE (CDR2) are obtained from the germline V gene. The immunoSEQ Assay, a bias-controlled multiplex PCR, was used to amplify TCRbeta CDR3 regions from genomic DNA. The study's own analysis went as follows. The number of nucleated cells in each sample was estimated from the amplification of reference gene primers within the assay. Sequence reads were collapsed and filtered to measure the absolute abundance of every unique TCRbeta CDR3 rearrangement. For each sample, productive Simpson clonality was calculated as the square root of Simpson's diversity index over productive rearrangements. As stored in TCRdb, this immuneACCESS dataset retains in-frame rearrangements with V and J assigned. A fraction of the clones does not appear; measured against another copy, unresolved V genes explain less than half of the discrepancy, and the remainder lacks a known reason. V and J calls and clone size follow that table, whereas D and trimming were derived from the DNA. Within this sample are 75,000 to 95,000 clones, with over 80% of them counted one time only. The ten largest clones capture around 1.1% of the sample.

Sequenced: peripheral blood. The V and J genes are TRBV9 and TRBJ2-2; 9 bases in between match TRBD1. The clonotype originates from a human donor in a cohort sampled during active COVID-19. CDR3 sequence: CASSEGQGNTGELFF. The DNA reads as follows: TGTGCCAGCAGCGAGGGACAGGGGAACACCGGGGAGCTGTTTTTT.